These 17 T cell receptor beta chains came from one sample sequenced in a study of cytomegalovirus exposure and HLA in healthy donors. The PCR made use of 60 Vbeta and 13 Jbeta primers. This table comes from immunoSEQ multiplex PCR, and its TCRdb copy is limited to in-frame clones, with some not included. The table shows approximately 190,000 clones, with roughly four fifths occurring only once. The sample consisted of PBMCs. The origin of the receptors is a woman aged 25 to 39 in good health and CMV-seropositive.

The chain combines TRBV28 with TRBJ2-1, with D uncertain. V dropped 6 bases and J dropped 0 bases, with 3 bases sitting between them. The CDR3 covers 12 residues. CDR1 and CDR2 from the germline V gene are MDHEN and SYDVKM. The DNA of the CDR3 is TGTGCCAGCAGGAGCTCCTACAATGAGCAGTTCTTC. Amino acid sequence: CASRSSYNEQFF. Full variable domain (missing parts from reference TRBV28 and TRBJ2-1): DVKVTQSSRYLVKRTGEKVFLECVQDMDHENMFWYRQDPGLGLRLIYFSYDVKMKEKGDIPEGYSVSREKKERFSLILESASTNQTSMYLCASRSSYNEQFFGPGTRLTVL.

The chain links TRBV30 to TRBJ2-5; TRBD1 matches 10 bases. The germline V gene has CDR1 GTSNPN and CDR2 SVGIG (reference sequence). The CDR3 runs to 15 residues. V shed 2 bases, J shed 2 bases, and the junction held 5 bases outside the gene matches. The CDR3 bases are TGTGCCTGGAGTAAGACAGGGGGCGGTCAAGAGACCCAGTACTTC. It translates to CAWSKTGGGQETQYF.

The CDR3 reads CASSSGQGRLLEQYF. DNA of the CDR3: TGCGCCAGCAGCTCGGGACAGGGGCGCCTTCTCGAGCAGTACTTC. The chain uses TRBV5-1 and TRBJ2-7; 10 nucleotides align to TRBD1. V lost 3 bases, J lost 6 bases, and 9 bases stayed unmatched. The germline CDR1 and CDR2 sequences are SGHRS and YFSETQ. CDR3 length equals 15 residues.

The chain links TRBV5-1 to TRBJ1-6, with TRBD1 as a possible D gene (5 bases). CDR1 SGHRS and CDR2 YFSETQ come from the germline V gene. This CDR3 has 14 amino acids. V lost 0 bases to trimming and J lost 6 bases, with 7 bases between them. In DNA form, the CDR3 reads TGCGCCAGCAGCTTGGGGGGGGTTAATTCACCCCTCCACTTT. It yields the protein CASSLGGVNSPLHF.

The chain links TRBV6-5 to TRBJ2-5; 10 positions match TRBD2. The germline gives CDR1 MNHEY, CDR2 SVGAGI. The CDR3 extends over 15 amino acids. Trimming took 5 bases from V and 1 from J; bases not matched to a gene: 4. Written as DNA, the CDR3 is TGTGCCAGCAGTGCGGGACTAGCGACCCAAGAGACCCAGTACTTC. Translated: CASSAGLATQETQYF.

This clone appeared a single time. The chain uses TRBV10-1 and TRBJ1-1; D may be TRBD1 (5 bases). Per the germline V gene, CDR1 is WNHNN and CDR2 is SYGVQD (reference sequence). V dropped 9 bases and J dropped 7 bases, with 15 bases sitting between them. CDR3 length: 12 amino acids. CDR3 bases: TGCGCCAGTTACCCCCAGGGTTTTGAAGCTTTCTTT. Its translation: CASYPQGFEAFF.

The J gene is TRBJ2-5, the V gene TRBV5-6, with 15 bases fitting TRBD2. Trimming took 4 bases from V and 2 from J; bases not matched to a gene: 6. CDR3 length: 17 amino acids. Germline loops: CDR1 SGHDT, CDR2 YYEEEE. The CDR3 DNA is TGTGCCAGCAGCCCGGGACTAGCGGGGGGCCGACAAGAGACCCAGTACTTC. Translated: CASSPGLAGGRQETQYF.

Only one count was recorded for this clone. This rearrangement joins TRBV6-1 to TRBJ2-5; the match to TRBD1 covers 7 bases. The end of the DNA fits TRBJ2-7 better, so the J call may be wrong. CDR1 is MNHNS and CDR2 is SASEGT in the germline V gene. The CDR3 contains 15 residues. The CDR3 DNA sequence: TGTGCCAGCAGTGAAGTTGGGACAGTCTCCTACGAGCAGTACTTC. This codes for CASSEVGTVSYEQYF.

The genes are TRBV5-1 and TRBJ2-3, with 11 bases aligning to TRBD2. V was clipped by 1 base and J by 0 bases; unmatched bases: 1. The CDR3 has 16 amino acids. Germline values: CDR1 SGHRS, CDR2 YFSETQ. The chain's CDR3 is CASSLRTSGSTDTQYF. CDR3 nucleotides: TGCGCCAGCAGCTTGCGGACTAGCGGGAGCACAGATACGCAGTATTTT.

This sequence joins TRBV2 and TRBJ1-1, with 7 bases lining up with TRBD1. V was pared by 6 bases and J by 0 bases, with 1 base of the junction left unmatched. This CDR3 region has 13 residues. In germline, CDR1 is SNHLY, CDR2 FYNNEI. Here the CDR3 DNA reads TGTGCCAGCAGGGGACAGATGAACACTGAAGCTTTCTTT. Its translation: CASRGQMNTEAFF.

The chain joins TRBV28 to TRBJ2-3; D not certain. This CDR3 has 13 amino acids. The V and J ends lost 4 bases and 2 bases respectively, with 7 bases between them. Germline-derived CDR1 and CDR2 are MDHEN and SYDVKM. The CDR3 reads CASSWPDTDTQYF. DNA for the CDR3: TGTGCCAGCAGTTGGCCAGACACAGATACGCAGTATTTT.

Points on this clone: Germline is not matched at one junction end, which may reflect a read error. The chain links TRBV5-6 to TRBJ2-3, with TRBD2 matching 13 bases. In germline, CDR1 is SGHDT, CDR2 YYEEEE. The CDR3 covers 18 residues. Here the CDR3 reads CASSPGWTSGSSTVTQYF. CDR3 DNA: TGTGCCAGCAGCCCTGGTTGGACTAGCGGGAGTTCCACAGTTACGCAGTATTTT.

The V gene is TRBV12-5, the J gene TRBJ2-5; D may be TRBD1 (6 bases). Trimming took off 5 bases at V and 1 base at J, with 14 bases between the two ends. The CDR3 is 15 residues long. CDR1 is LGHNT and CDR2 is FRNRAP in the germline V gene. The CDR3 sequence: CASGQQGLSQETQYF. The CDR3 DNA sequence: TGTGCTAGTGGTCAACAGGGTCTTTCCCAAGAGACCCAGTACTTC. Looking up the rest from reference TRBV12-5 and TRBJ2-5 gives the full variable domain: DARVTQTPRHKVTEMGQEVTMRCQPILGHNTVFWYRQTMMQGLELLAYFRNRAPLDDSGMPKDRFSAEMPDATLATLKIQPSEPRDSAVYFCASGQQGLSQETQYFGPGTRLLVL.

The chain uses TRBV28 and TRBJ2-7; 8 nucleotides agree with TRBD1. The CDR3 runs 14 residues. Germline V lookup: CDR1 MDHEN, CDR2 SYDVKM. Trimming cost V 9 bases and J 2 bases; bases outside gene matches: 9. In nucleotides, the CDR3 is TGTGCCAGTTATCCGGACAGGGACGCCTACGAGCAGTACTTC. Translated, it gives CASYPDRDAYEQYF. Full variable domain (missing parts from reference TRBV28 and TRBJ2-7): DVKVTQSSRYLVKRTGEKVFLECVQDMDHENMFWYRQDPGLGLRLIYFSYDVKMKEKGDIPEGYSVSREKKERFSLILESASTNQTSMYLCASYPDRDAYEQYFGPGTRLTVT.

The chain links TRBV11-2 to TRBJ1-3, with 7 bases lining up with TRBD1. J was trimmed by 0 bases and V by 6 bases; bases with no gene match: 11. This CDR3 has 17 amino acids. Germline V CDR1 and CDR2: SGHAT, FQNNGV. CDR3 DNA sequence: TGTGCCAGCAGGACCAACGACAGGGCACGCTCTGGAAACACCATATATTTT. Protein sequence: CASRTNDRARSGNTIYF.

The chain has TRBV5-6 and TRBJ1-6; 8 bases agree with TRBD1. The CDR3 is 16 residues long. The V gene end was trimmed by 4 bases and the J gene end by 8 bases; junction bases not matched to a gene: 11. Germline V gene data show CDR1 as SGHDT and CDR2 as YYEEEE. CDR3 DNA: TGTGCCAGCAGCCCCGCTGGACAGGGACCTTATTCACCCCTCCACTTT. This sequence encodes CASSPAGQGPYSPLHF.

The chain employs TRBV4-2 and TRBJ1-2; 7 positions match TRBD1. This CDR3 contains 14 residues. The germline V gene has CDR1 LGHNA and CDR2 YNFKEQ. V gave up 4 bases and J gave up 5 bases; unmatched junction bases: 7. This CDR3 reads CASSREEGAYGYTF. As DNA, the CDR3 is TGTGCCAGCAGCCGGGAGGAGGGGGCGTATGGCTACACCTTC.